These 30 T cell receptor beta chains were sequenced from one sample in a study of blood T cells in healthy people across ages. Alongside a J-beta primer mix, a sample-barcoded 5' primer served in a second PCR lasting 7 to 11 cycles. Each CDR3 protein gets one entry after TCRdb re-called the 5' RACE reads with MiXCR. The sample lists some 730,000 distinct CDR3 sequences, 22% seen once, with less than 25% in the top ten. Sample: blood. The receptors stem from a man between 70 and 80 years old in good health.

The genes are TRBV20-1 and TRBJ1-6; D is ambiguous. Germline CDR1 reads DFQATT; CDR2 reads SNEGSKA (reference sequence). V dropped 1 base and J dropped 0 bases, with 7 bases sitting between them. The CDR3 is 15 amino acids. Here the CDR3 DNA reads TGCAGTGCTAGAGGACGGAGCTCCTATAATTCACCCCTCCACTTT. Translated, it gives CSARGRSSYNSPLHF.

There are a few counts of this clonotype. V is TRBV10-2 and J is TRBJ2-1, with no clear D. The V end lost 0 bases, the J end lost 10 bases, and 7 bases lay between the germline ends. The V gene's germline CDR1 is WSHSY and CDR2 SAAADI. The CDR3 runs to 12 residues. CDR3 bases: TGCGCCAGCAGTGAGTCTTATTTGGAGCAGTTCTTC. This codes for CASSESYLEQFF.

This clonotype appeared a few times. This rearrangement joins TRBV11-3 to TRBJ2-2; D ambiguous. The germline V gene encodes CDR1 SGHNT and CDR2 YENEEA. Trimming removed 3 bases from V and 2 bases from J, with 10 bases in between. This CDR3 has 15 amino acids. Written as DNA, the CDR3 is TGTGCCAGCAGCTTCTCCCCAGTCAACACCGGGGAGCTGTTTTTT. Protein product: CASSFSPVNTGELFF.

In the case of this clonotype: Its ends do not fully match the called genes, so a read error is possible. This chain uses TRBV20-1 with TRBJ1-1; no reliable D call. Germline V gene sequence: CDR1 DFQATT, CDR2 SNEGSKA (reference sequence). The CDR3 consists of 13 residues. The DNA of the CDR3 is TGCAGCGCTAGTGTAGTTTACGGGACTGAAGCTTTCTTT. Its protein is CSASVVYGTEAFF.

A few counts support this clonotype. This sequence joins TRBV11-2 and TRBJ2-3; TRBD2 agrees at 10 bases. The V segment lost 2 bases and the J segment 2 bases; nucleotides outside the gene matches: 7. The CDR3 has 17 amino acids. Germline values: CDR1 SGHAT, CDR2 FQNNGV. Written as DNA, the CDR3 is TGTGCCAGCAGCTTAATGCTAGCGGGGGCCCACACAGATACGCAGTATTTT. As protein: CASSLMLAGAHTDTQYF.

The V gene is TRBV19, the J gene TRBJ2-3; TRBD2 agrees at 9 bases. Germline V gene data show CDR1 as LNHDA and CDR2 as SQIVND (reference sequence). V lost 7 bases to trimming and J lost 4 bases; unmatched junction nucleotides: 15. The length of the CDR3 is 17 residues. CDR3 loop: CASTLGASGGRSDTQYF. The CDR3 nucleotides are TGTGCCAGTACCCTCGGGGCGAGCGGGGGGCGATCAGATACGCAGTATTTT.

This rearrangement joins TRBV10-3 to TRBJ1-2, with 7 bases lining up with TRBD1. Germline values: CDR1 ENHRY, CDR2 SYGVKD. The CDR3 is 12 residues long. Trimming took 8 bases from V and 4 from J; bases not matched to a gene: 4. The CDR3 DNA sequence: TGTGCCATCGGTCGGGACAGCTATGGCTACACCTTC. This translates into CAIGRDSYGYTF.

The rearrangement joins TRBV20-1 to TRBJ1-4, with TRBD1 matching over 12 bases. The length of the CDR3 is 14 residues. The germline CDR1 and CDR2 sequences are DFQATT and SNEGSKA (reference sequence). CDR3 protein: CIPGQGATNEKLFF. The CDR3 DNA is TGCATCCCGGGACAGGGGGCTACTAATGAAAAACTGTTTTTT.

As concerns this clonotype: The junction differs from germline at one of its ends, possibly a read error. V gene TRBV12-3 or TRBV12-4 combines with J gene TRBJ1-4; D is perhaps TRBD1 (5 bases). This CDR3 region has 14 residues. CDR3 nucleotides: TGTGCCAGCAGTCTCCGGACGGGGCGAGAAAAACTGCTTTTT. This translates into CASSLRTGREKLLF.

This clonotype occurred a few times. The V call is TRBV9, the J call TRBJ2-1; 11 bases agree with TRBD2. Germline values: CDR1 SGDLS, CDR2 YYNGEE. This CDR3 has 18 amino acids. Trimming took 0 bases from V and 3 from J; bases not matched to a gene: 8. The DNA for the CDR3 is TGTGCCAGCAGCGTAGCTACTGGGCTAGCGGGGGGCTACAATGAGCAGTTCTTC. This gives the protein CASSVATGLAGGYNEQFF.

This clonotype was seen more than once but under ten times. V gene TRBV12-3 or TRBV12-4 combines with J gene TRBJ2-5; D is unclear. Trimming pared 6 bases from V and 1 base from J, leaving 9 bases between. The CDR3 runs to 13 residues. CDR3 residues: CASRITGQETQYF. In nucleotides, the CDR3 is TGTGCCAGCAGAATAACCGGCCAAGAGACCCAGTACTTC.

The J gene is TRBJ2-2, the V gene TRBV12-3 or TRBV12-4; D not resolved. The length of the CDR3 is 16 residues. V was trimmed by 0 bases and J by 1 base, leaving 9 bases between them. CDR3 nucleotides: TGTGCCAGCAGTTTAGCGGTTCAGCGGAACACCGGGGAGCTGTTTTTT. Translated: CASSLAVQRNTGELFF.

The chain has TRBV19 and TRBJ1-1; D not certain. The CDR3 spans 15 residues. The V end lost 0 bases, the J end lost 0 bases, and 8 bases lay between the germline ends. Germline lookup yields CDR1 LNHDA and CDR2 SQIVND (reference sequence). The chain's CDR3 is CASSIDPLLNTEAFF. The CDR3 region has the DNA TGTGCCAGTAGTATAGATCCCCTTTTGAACACTGAAGCTTTCTTT.

This clonotype was picked up a small number of times. The chain combines TRBV12-3 or TRBV12-4 with TRBJ2-7; possible D gene TRBD2, 6 bases. The CDR3 contains 13 residues. The V and J ends lost 4 bases and 2 bases respectively, with 9 bases between them. The CDR3 loop reads CASSWERAYEQYF. In DNA, the CDR3 is TGTGCCAGCAGTTGGGAGCGGGCCTACGAGCAGTACTTC.

For the CDR3, the DNA is TGTGCCAGCAGCCAAGATTACCGGGGGGGCTCGTTGAATGAGCAGTTCTTC. Translated, it gives CASSQDYRGGSLNEQFF. The gene calls are TRBV4-2 and TRBJ2-1; the match to TRBD2 covers 8 bases. The CDR3 runs 17 residues. CDR1 LGHNA and CDR2 YNFKEQ come from the germline V gene. Trimming at V came to 0 bases and at J to 7 bases, leaving 11 bases not matched to a gene.

The chain recombines TRBV28 with TRBJ2-1; 13 nucleotides line up with TRBD2. CDR1 MDHEN and CDR2 SYDVKM come from the germline V gene. Unmatched junction bases numbered 5, after V lost 4 bases and J lost 5 bases. There are 16 residues in the CDR3. The chain's CDR3 is CASSSPGTSGNNEQFF. For the CDR3, the DNA is TGTGCCAGCAGTTCGCCCGGGACTAGCGGGAACAATGAGCAGTTCTTC.

This clonotype was recorded many times. The chain carries TRBV3-1 and TRBJ2-5; no definite D call. The ends were cut back, 4 bases at V and 3 bases at J, with 3 bases in the middle. This CDR3 is 11 amino acids long. CDR1 is LGHDT and CDR2 is YNNKEL in the germline V gene (reference sequence). The CDR3 DNA sequence: TGTGCCAGCAGCCGAAAAGAGACCCAGTACTTC. Protein sequence: CASSRKETQYF.

The gene calls are TRBV6-5 and TRBJ2-1; D may match TRBD1 or TRBD2 (6 bases each). Matching the DNA end better, TRBJ2-7 makes the J call doubtful. The CDR3 covers 14 residues. Germline V gene lookup returns CDR1 MNHEY and CDR2 SVGAGI. The DNA of the CDR3 is TGTGCCAGCAGTTACTCCAGGGGAGGCTACGAGCAGTACGTC. This translates into CASSYSRGGYEQYV.

The chain is built from TRBV6-5 and TRBJ1-1; D is undetermined. The ends were cut back, 0 bases at V and 4 bases at J, with 9 bases in the middle. The CDR3 runs to 14 residues. CDR1 is MNHEY, CDR2 SVGAGI, per germline. CDR3 in amino acids: CASSYSGGTTEAFF. The DNA for the CDR3 is TGTGCCAGCAGTTACTCGGGTGGAACCACTGAAGCTTTCTTT.

This sequence joins TRBV14 and TRBJ2-1, with a tentative D call TRBD2 (5 bases). The CDR3 is made up of 15 amino acids. V lost 2 bases, J lost 5 bases, and 13 bases lay in between. CDR1 and CDR2 (germline): SGHDN, FVKESK. CDR3 residues: CASSQSRLGNNEQFF. The CDR3 DNA follows: TGTGCCAGCAGCCAATCCCGGCTCGGGAACAATGAGCAGTTCTTC.

On this clonotype: At one boundary the junction diverges from the germline segment, which might be a read error. The V gene is TRBV9, the J gene TRBJ1-1; 7 bases agree with TRBD1. From germline, CDR1 is SGDLS and CDR2 YYNGEE. The CDR3 is 14 residues long. The CDR3 nucleotides read TGTGCCAGCAGCGTACAGGGGGGGAACGCTGAAGCTTTCTTT. Translated: CASSVQGGNAEAFF.

This rearrangement joins TRBV11-3 to TRBJ2-3; the D gene is possibly TRBD2 (5 bases). V lost 0 bases and J lost 6, with 13 bases in between. The CDR3 has 15 amino acids. From germline, CDR1 is SGHNT and CDR2 YENEEA. The CDR3 here is CASSLDSGSSDTQYF. The CDR3 nucleotides read TGTGCCAGCAGCTTAGATTCTGGGAGTAGTGATACGCAGTATTTT.

In DNA, the CDR3 is TGTGCCAGCAGTCTGACCTCCGGACCGAACACTGAAGCTTTCTTT. Protein: CASSLTSGPNTEAFF. The chain joins TRBV12-3 or TRBV12-4 to TRBJ1-1; D uncertain. The CDR3 length is 15 residues. The ends were cut back, 5 bases at V and 1 base at J, with 14 bases in the middle.

V and J are TRBV24-1 and TRBJ2-3, with 9 bases that match TRBD2. Germline assignment: CDR1 KGHDR and CDR2 SFDVKD. This CDR3 is 15 amino acids long. The V segment lost 9 bases and the J segment 2 bases; nucleotides outside the gene matches: 8. CDR3 DNA: TGTGCCACCGCAGTAGCGGGAGTACCCACAGATACGCAGTATTTT. Its translation: CATAVAGVPTDTQYF.

The chain joins TRBV28 to TRBJ2-1, with TRBD2 matching over 9 bases. The junction had 2 bases not matched to a gene; V was cut back by 3 bases and J by 2 bases. Germline V gives CDR1 MDHEN, CDR2 SYDVKM. There are 15 residues in the CDR3. The CDR3 sequence is CASSFGGGAYNEQFF. Written as DNA, the CDR3 is TGTGCCAGCAGTTTTGGCGGGGGGGCCTACAATGAGCAGTTCTTC.

J is TRBJ2-5 and V is TRBV10-3; possible D gene TRBD1, 6 bases. Looked up from germline, CDR1 is ENHRY and CDR2 is SYGVKD. This CDR3 comprises 13 residues. Trimming left V 3 bases short and J 5 bases short, with 10 bases between. The chain's CDR3 is CAISDLQGETQYF. DNA for the CDR3: TGTGCCATCAGTGACCTACAGGGTGAGACCCAGTACTTC.

The rearrangement uses TRBV3-1 and TRBJ2-3; 12 nucleotides line up with TRBD2. Germline trimming cut 4 bases from V and 6 bases from J; bases unmatched to any gene: 8. This CDR3 spans 16 amino acids. CDR1 and CDR2 (germline): LGHDT, YNNKEL (reference sequence). CDR3 nucleotides: TGTGCCAGCAGCCCTAAGACTAGCGGGAGTCCCGATACGCAGTATTTT. Translated: CASSPKTSGSPDTQYF.

The chain uses TRBV11-2 and TRBJ1-1, with D tentatively TRBD1 (5 bases). The CDR3 has 13 amino acids. CDR1 and CDR2 (germline): SGHAT, FQNNGV. V was pared by 3 bases and J by 8 bases, with 13 bases between. CDR3 sequence (DNA): TGTGCCAGCAGCTTTGCTCGACAGAAGGAAGCTTTCTTT. Its translation: CASSFARQKEAFF.

J is TRBJ1-1 and V is TRBV12-3 or TRBV12-4, with TRBD1 as a possible D gene (5 bases). The germline V and J ends were trimmed by 6 bases and 1 base, with 12 bases remaining between them. There are 14 residues in the CDR3. The CDR3 DNA reads as TGTGCCAGCAGCCCCACCGGGACGAACACTGAAGCTTTCTTT. As protein: CASSPTGTNTEAFF.

This clonotype was observed a few times. The chain is built from TRBV2 and TRBJ2-3; tentatively, D is TRBD2 (5 bases). The CDR3 length is 19 residues. The germline gives CDR1 SNHLY, CDR2 FYNNEI. V was shortened by 1 base and J by 7 bases, with 27 bases between the two germline ends. CDR3 bases: TGTGCCAGCAGTGAAGACCTCACTGATGGTGGGAGAGTTTGGTATACGCAGTATTTT. Protein: CASSEDLTDGGRVWYTQYF.